This T cell receptor (beta chain) originates from a study of radiotherapy plus CTLA-4 blockade in lung cancer. Points from the study as a whole: In blood, tumor-derived TCR clones expanded after radiotherapy plus ipilimumab.

Germline-derived CDR1 and CDR2 are SGHTA and FQGTGA. V lost 0 bases and J lost 7, with 0 bases in between. The CDR3 totals 11 residues. Concerning this clone itself: Antigen: not known.

Receiving focal radiation plus CTLA-4 blockade with ipilimumab were patients who had chemo-refractory metastatic non-small-cell lung cancer. Repertoires were generated with immunoSEQ multiplex PCR, while TCRdb's copy carries only in-frame clones and drops some. This table has 75,000 to 100,000 clones, around 88% appearing once. The rearrangement links TRBV7-3 to TRBJ2-2, with no clear D. The sample here was peripheral blood, taken from a patient treated with radiotherapy plus ipilimumab. The sequence was obtained from a human donor with non-small cell lung cancer that progressed on radiotherapy plus ipilimumab. The CDR3 nucleotides are TGTGCCAGCAGCTTAACCGGGGAGCTGTTTTTT. It codes for CASSLTGELFF.